This TCR beta chain comes out of a study of tumor-infiltrating lymphocytes in primary liver carcinoma. With regard to this clonotype: The junction and the germline gene differ at one end; a read error may be behind it.

With about 470 ng total RNA as template and a constant-region primer, TCR beta cDNA was made. Researchers made the TCR beta libraries by running three nested multiplex PCR rounds with slightly modified ARM-PCR. The study ran its first two PCR rounds for roughly 11 cycles each, using TRBV1-TRBV30 forward primers and a C-beta reverse primer. TCRdb redid the calling of the multiplex PCR reads with MiXCR, one entry per CDR3 protein. This table has hundreds of thousands of distinct CDR3 sequences, more than 55% appearing once. Unsorted whole blood yielded the blood RNA, and germline DNA was also extracted. This CDR3 contains 12 residues.

This chain connects TRBV12-3 or TRBV12-4 to TRBJ1-2, with 7 bases fitting TRBD1. This TCR was sampled from a young woman with primary liver carcinoma and hepatitis B virus infection. The sequenced material came from peripheral blood. For the CDR3, the DNA is TGTGCCACCAGTTCCGCAGGGGGTGGCTACAACTTC. Translated, it gives CATSSAGGGYNF.